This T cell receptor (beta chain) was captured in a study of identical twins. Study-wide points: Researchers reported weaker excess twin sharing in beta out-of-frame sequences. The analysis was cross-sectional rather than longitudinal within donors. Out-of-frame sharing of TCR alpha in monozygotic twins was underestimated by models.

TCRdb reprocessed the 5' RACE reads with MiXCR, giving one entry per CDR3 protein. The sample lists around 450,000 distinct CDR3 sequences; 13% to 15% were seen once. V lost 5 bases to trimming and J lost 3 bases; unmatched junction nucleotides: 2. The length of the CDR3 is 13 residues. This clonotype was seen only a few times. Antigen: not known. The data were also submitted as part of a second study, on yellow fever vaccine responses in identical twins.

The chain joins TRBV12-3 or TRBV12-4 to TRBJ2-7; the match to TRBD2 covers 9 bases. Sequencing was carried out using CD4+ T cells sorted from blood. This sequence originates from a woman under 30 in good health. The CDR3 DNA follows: TGTGCCAGCAGTCGACTAGCGGTCTACGAGCAGTACTTC. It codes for CASSRLAVYEQYF.